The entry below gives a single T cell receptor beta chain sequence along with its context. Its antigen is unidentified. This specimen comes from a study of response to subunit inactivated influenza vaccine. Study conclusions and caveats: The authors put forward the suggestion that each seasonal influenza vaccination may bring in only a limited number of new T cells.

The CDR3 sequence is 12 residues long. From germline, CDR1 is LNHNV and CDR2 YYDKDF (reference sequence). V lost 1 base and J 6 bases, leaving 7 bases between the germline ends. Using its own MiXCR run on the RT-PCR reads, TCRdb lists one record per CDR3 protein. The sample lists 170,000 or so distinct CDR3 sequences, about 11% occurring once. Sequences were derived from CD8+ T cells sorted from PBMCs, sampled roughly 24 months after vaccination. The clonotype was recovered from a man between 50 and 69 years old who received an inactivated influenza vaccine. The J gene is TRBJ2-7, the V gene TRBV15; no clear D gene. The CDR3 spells CATSRVSGEQYF. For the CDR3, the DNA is TGTGCCACCAGCAGAGTGAGTGGCGAGCAGTACTTC.